These 24 T cell receptor beta chains originate from one sample sequenced in a study of cytomegalovirus exposure and HLA in healthy donors. PCR employed 60 Vbeta and 13 Jbeta primers. The repertoire was sequenced with immunoSEQ multiplex PCR; TCRdb's copy has only in-frame clones and lacks some. This table holds under 200,000 clones, approximately 74% found once. The specimen was PBMCs. These receptors all come from a woman aged 30 to 39 in good health and CMV-seronegative.

The chain uses TRBV7-9 and TRBJ1-1; 10 nucleotides match TRBD1. CDR1 and CDR2 (germline): SEHNR, FQNEAQ (reference sequence). The V segment lost 5 bases and the J segment 5 bases; nucleotides outside the gene matches: 8. This CDR3 has 15 residues. The CDR3 nucleotides are TGTGCCAGCAGCCCCGGGACAGGGGTACGGACTGAAGCTTTCTTT. It translates to CASSPGTGVRTEAFF.

The chain employs TRBV18 and TRBJ2-1, with 7 nucleotides matching TRBD1. The CDR3 length is 14 residues. After removal of 4 bases from V and 8 bases from J, the junction contained 8 bases not matched to a gene. CDR1 and CDR2 from the germline V gene are KGHSH and LQKENI. CDR3 bases: TGTGCCAGCTCACATGACAGGGCGTTCGATGAGCAGTTCTTC. Translating gives CASSHDRAFDEQFF. Variable domain in full (rest from reference TRBV18 and TRBJ2-1): NAGVMQNPRHLVRRRGQEARLRCSPMKGHSHVYWYRQLPEEGLKFMVYLQKENIIDESGMPKERFSAEFPKEGPSILRIQQVVRGDSAAYFCASSHDRAFDEQFFGPGTRLTVL.

The chain links TRBV21-1 to TRBJ2-4; no DNA check was done on the table's D call, TRBD2. TRBV21-1 is noted as a pseudogene. The CDR3 runs to 17 residues. CDR3 DNA sequence: TGTGCCAGCAGCAAATTTAACAGCGGCTCCTCAAAAAACATTCAGTACTTC. It translates to CASSKFNSGSSKNIQYF.

CDR3 in DNA: TGTGCCAGCAGCTTTGACAGGAACACAGATACGCAGTATTTT. Translation gives CASSFDRNTDTQYF. The chain couples TRBV5-4 to TRBJ2-3; D may be TRBD1 (6 bases). V was pared by 2 bases and J by 2 bases, with 9 bases between. The CDR3 totals 14 residues. Germline lookup yields CDR1 SGHNT and CDR2 YYREEE (reference sequence). Filled out from reference TRBV5-4 and TRBJ2-3, the complete variable domain reads ETGVTQSPTHLIKTRGQQVTLRCSSQSGHNTVSWYQQALGQGPQFIFQYYREEENGRGNFPPRFSGLQFPNYSSELNVNALELDDSALYLCASSFDRNTDTQYFGPGTRLTVL.

Only one count was recorded for this clone. This rearrangement joins TRBV6-1 to TRBJ2-2; unclear D gene. Germline values: CDR1 MNHNS, CDR2 SASEGT. The CDR3 contains 13 residues. Deletions cut 6 bases from V and 4 bases from J, with 9 bases between. The CDR3 reads CASSVTSTGELFF. CDR3 sequence (DNA): TGTGCCAGCAGCGTCACAAGCACCGGGGAGCTGTTTTTT.

The rearrangement joins TRBV19 to TRBJ2-7; TRBD1 matches 9 bases. Per germline, CDR1 LNHDA and CDR2 SQIVND (reference sequence). This CDR3 is built from 14 residues. After removal of 10 bases from V and 4 bases from J, the junction contained 11 bases not matched to a gene. CDR3 in amino acids: CATQPGTGLYEQYF. CDR3 DNA: TGTGCCACCCAACCAGGGACAGGGTTATACGAGCAGTACTTC. Looking up the rest from reference TRBV19 and TRBJ2-7 gives the full variable domain: DGGITQSPKYLFRKEGQNVTLSCEQNLNHDAMYWYRQDPGQGLRLIYYSQIVNDFQKGDIAEGYSVSREKKESFPLTVTSAQKNPTAFYLCATQPGTGLYEQYFGPGTRLTVT.

The chain links TRBV19 to TRBJ1-1; D is perhaps TRBD1 (5 bases). Per germline, CDR1 LNHDA and CDR2 SQIVND (reference sequence). Trimming cost V 1 base and J 4 bases, with 19 bases left between them. CDR3 size: 17 residues. CDR3: CASSIGGFGGPGTEAFF. The CDR3 DNA reads as TGTGCCAGTAGTATAGGCGGGTTCGGGGGACCGGGCACTGAAGCTTTCTTT. Using reference TRBV19 and TRBJ1-1 for the parts outside the CDR3, the full variable domain is DGGITQSPKYLFRKEGQNVTLSCEQNLNHDAMYWYRQDPGQGLRLIYYSQIVNDFQKGDIAEGYSVSREKKESFPLTVTSAQKNPTAFYLCASSIGGFGGPGTEAFFGQGTRLTVV.

This clone was counted once. V is TRBV29-1 and J is TRBJ2-7, with TRBD2 matching over 8 bases. CDR1 is SQVTM and CDR2 is ANQGSEA in the germline V gene. CDR3 length: 15 amino acids. Trimming took 5 bases from V and 3 from J; bases not matched to a gene: 12. In nucleotides, the CDR3 is TGCAGCGTTCCTCCTACTAGCGGAGGAAGCTACGAGCAGTACTTC. This encodes CSVPPTSGGSYEQYF.

The rearrangement joins TRBV5-4 to TRBJ2-2; D gene uncertain. V was clipped by 2 bases and J by 7 bases, with 9 bases between them. The CDR3 has 13 residues. Germline values: CDR1 SGHNT, CDR2 YYREEE (reference sequence). CDR3 in DNA: TGTGCCAGCAGCTTTGTAGCAAACGGGGAGCTGTTTTTT. Its protein product is CASSFVANGELFF.

The count of this clone is one. The chain recombines TRBV7-9 with TRBJ1-6; D is possibly TRBD1 (5 bases). The CDR3 is 16 amino acids. Germline-derived CDR1 and CDR2 are SEHNR and FQNEAQ (reference sequence). V lost 1 base and J lost 5, with 12 bases in between. CDR3 sequence (DNA): TGTGCCAGCAGCTTAGGGGTGGCAGGGAATAATTCACCCCTCCACTTT. It encodes CASSLGVAGNNSPLHF.

The rearrangement uses TRBV2 and TRBJ2-7; D is ambiguous. V lost 0 bases and J 6 bases, leaving 6 bases between the germline ends. Germline loops: CDR1 SNHLY, CDR2 FYNNEI. This CDR3 contains 12 residues. CDR3 sequence (DNA): TGTGCCAGCAGTGAAGCGGGCGCCGAGCAGTACTTC. Translated: CASSEAGAEQYF.

With regard to this clone: Other DNA sequences in the sample encode the same CDR3. This chain connects TRBV28 to TRBJ1-2; unclear D gene. Per germline, CDR1 MDHEN and CDR2 SYDVKM. Trimming pared 2 bases from V and 2 bases from J, leaving 9 bases between. The CDR3 sequence is 14 residues long. CDR3 loop: CASSLGAGNYGYTF. For the CDR3, the DNA is TGTGCCAGCAGTTTAGGCGCCGGGAACTATGGCTACACCTTC.

V usage is TRBV11-2 and J usage is TRBJ2-7; perhaps TRBD1 as D (5 bases). V lost 5 bases, J lost 2 bases, and 10 bases lay in between. The length of the CDR3 is 13 residues. Germline values: CDR1 SGHAT, CDR2 FQNNGV. CDR3 sequence reads: CASSPGRAYEQYF. In nucleotides, the CDR3 is TGTGCCAGCAGCCCTGGCAGGGCCTACGAGCAGTACTTC.

This rearrangement joins TRBV6-5 to TRBJ2-5, with D possibly TRBD2 on 5 matching bases. V lost 7 bases to trimming and J lost 2 bases, with 17 bases between them. CDR1 is MNHEY and CDR2 is SVGAGI in the germline V gene. This CDR3 has 15 residues. CDR3 DNA: TGTGCCAGCACCCCCGCGGGCAACGGACAAGAGACCCAGTACTTC. This codes for CASTPAGNGQETQYF.

This clone was recorded a few times. This rearrangement joins TRBV4-1 to TRBJ2-7; 9 nucleotides agree with TRBD2. V lost 2 bases to trimming and J lost 7 bases; unmatched junction nucleotides: 9. Germline V CDR1 and CDR2: MGHRA, YSYEKL. CDR3 length: 15 residues. CDR3 nucleotides: TGCGCCAGCAGCCAACGCGACGGACTAGCGAGGGAGCAGTACTTC. It is translated as CASSQRDGLAREQYF.

The V gene is TRBV6-5, the J gene TRBJ1-2, with a weak D call TRBD1 (5 bases). Germline loops: CDR1 MNHEY, CDR2 SVGAGI. V was cut by 5 bases and J by 4 bases, with 11 bases left in between. The CDR3 length is 13 residues. CDR3 sequence: CASSRLGGYGYTF. The DNA of the CDR3 is TGTGCCAGCAGTCGCCTGGGGGGCTATGGCTACACCTTC.

The chain joins TRBV27 to TRBJ1-6; 9 bases fit TRBD1. This CDR3 spans 14 amino acids. Unmatched junction bases numbered 7, after V lost 6 bases and J lost 10 bases. The germline V gene encodes CDR1 MNHEY and CDR2 SMNVEV (reference sequence). This CDR3 reads CASSSGTGYSPLHF. The CDR3 coding sequence is TGTGCCAGCAGCTCCGGGACAGGGTACTCACCCCTCCACTTT.

The chain joins TRBV10-2 to TRBJ2-3; 10 bases agree with TRBD2. Trimming took 2 bases from V and 2 from J; bases not matched to a gene: 4. This CDR3 comprises 16 residues. Germline V CDR1 and CDR2: WSHSY, SAAADI. This CDR3 is CASSEGTSVFTDTQYF. CDR3 in DNA: TGCGCCAGCAGTGAGGGGACTAGCGTTTTCACAGATACGCAGTATTTT.

The chain combines TRBV7-2 with TRBJ1-5; TRBD1 agrees at 9 bases. J gave up 7 bases and V 4 bases, and 8 bases lay outside the gene matches. The germline gives CDR1 SGHTA, CDR2 FQGNSA. The length of the CDR3 is 15 residues. CDR3 residues: CASSSLDRGRQPQHF. In DNA, the CDR3 is TGTGCCAGCAGCTCATTGGACAGGGGAAGGCAGCCCCAGCATTTT.

This rearrangement joins TRBV15 to TRBJ1-1, with D unclear. CDR3 length: 13 amino acids. In germline, CDR1 is LNHNV, CDR2 YYDKDF (reference sequence). Trimming pared 7 bases from V and 0 bases from J, leaving 9 bases between. The CDR3 spells CATTQVMNTEAFF. The CDR3 region has the DNA TGTGCCACCACCCAGGTGATGAACACTGAAGCTTTCTTT. The full variable domain, in which reference TRBV15 and TRBJ1-1 provide the parts outside the CDR3, is DAMVIQNPRYQVTQFGKPVTLSCSQTLNHNVMYWYQQKSSQAPKLLFHYYDKDFNNEADTPDNFQSRRPNTSFCFLDIRSPGLGDTAMYLCATTQVMNTEAFFGQGTRLTVV.

J is TRBJ1-1 and V is TRBV19; 7 nucleotides align to TRBD1. The CDR3 is 14 residues long. Germline V gene data show CDR1 as LNHDA and CDR2 as SQIVND (reference sequence). The trim removed 5 bases at V and 4 bases at J, leaving 7 bases unmatched. CDR3 residues: CASSLGRGTTEAFF. CDR3 bases: TGTGCCAGTAGTCTAGGCAGGGGGACCACTGAAGCTTTCTTT.

The DNA for the CDR3 is TGTGCCAGCAGTGAATGGTCGGTCATGAACACTGAAGCTTTCTTT. Amino acid sequence: CASSEWSVMNTEAFF. The rearrangement links TRBV6-1 to TRBJ1-1, with D unclear. Germline-derived CDR1 and CDR2 are MNHNS and SASEGT. This CDR3 has 15 amino acids. Trimming removed 2 bases from V and 0 bases from J, with 10 bases in between.

The J gene is TRBJ2-7, the V gene TRBV18; 7 bases map to TRBD1. Per the germline V gene, CDR1 is KGHSH and CDR2 is LQKENI. Unmatched junction bases numbered 1, after V lost 0 bases and J lost 2 bases. CDR3 length equals 14 residues. The CDR3 region is CASSPPGTAYEQYF. The CDR3 DNA follows: TGTGCCAGCTCACCACCGGGGACAGCCTACGAGCAGTACTTC.

V gene TRBV5-1 combines with J gene TRBJ2-5; D might be TRBD2 (6 bases). The CDR3 runs to 14 residues. Trimming took off 4 bases at V and 4 bases at J, with 14 bases between the two ends. Germline V lookup: CDR1 SGHRS, CDR2 YFSETQ. The CDR3 reads CASSPEGRGETQYF. DNA of the CDR3: TGCGCCAGCAGCCCCGAGGGGCGGGGAGAGACCCAGTACTTC.